Following are 21 T cell receptor beta chains from one sample sequenced in a study of T cell repertoires in cytomegalovirus infection. Each CDR3 protein is one row after TCRdb ran MiXCR on the reads. The table shows 350,000 to 500,000 distinct CDR3 sequences, with about a third occurring only once. The material sequenced was PBMCs. These receptors all stem from a human donor in good health (CMV status not recorded). Some clones in this sample may be carry-over from other donors' samples.

This clonotype was seen many times. V gene TRBV7-2 combines with J gene TRBJ1-2; D call uncertain. V was shortened by 5 bases and J by 4 bases, with 14 bases between the two germline ends. This CDR3 contains 14 residues. Germline V gene lookup returns CDR1 SGHTA and CDR2 FQGNSA. The CDR3 sequence is CASSADGILYGYTF. The DNA of the CDR3 is TGTGCCAGCAGCGCGGACGGGATTCTCTATGGCTACACCTTC.

This clonotype appeared a few times. The CDR3 spells CASSYSAFTTEKLFF. The CDR3 DNA reads as TGTGCCAGCAGTTACTCCGCTTTTACAACCGAAAAACTGTTTTTT. J is TRBJ1-4 and V is TRBV6-5; D is ambiguous. With 0 bases removed from V and 8 bases from J, the gap between germline ends came to 13 bases. Germline V gene lookup returns CDR1 MNHEY and CDR2 SVGAGI. This CDR3 is built from 15 residues.

This clonotype occurred many times. This chain links TRBV7-6 with TRBJ1-6, with 7 bases that match TRBD1. The V gene's germline CDR1 is SGHVS and CDR2 FNYEAQ. The J segment lost 10 bases and the V segment lost 6 bases, leaving 6 bases of the junction unmatched. This CDR3 is built from 13 residues. The CDR3 spells CASRHDRASPLHF. The DNA of the CDR3 is TGTGCCAGCAGACATGACAGGGCCTCACCCCTCCACTTT. Filled out from reference TRBV7-6 and TRBJ1-6, the complete variable domain reads GAGVSQSPRYKVTKRGQDVALRCDPISGHVSLYWYRQALGQGPEFLTYFNYEAQQDKSGLPNDRFSAERPEGSISTLTIQRTEQRDSAMYRCASRHDRASPLHFGNGTRLTVT.

As concerns this clonotype: Being one base from a much bigger clone, this may be a read error. The chain is built from TRBV7-2 and TRBJ1-2; TRBD1 is a possible D gene (5 bases). CDR1 is SGHTA and CDR2 is FQGNSA in the germline V gene. This CDR3 region has 15 residues. The germline V and J ends were trimmed by 5 bases and 8 bases, with 21 bases remaining between them. The CDR3 region is CASSREARVARGYTF. As DNA, the CDR3 is TGTGCCAGCAGCCGAGAAGCCAGGGTGGCCAGAGGCTACACCTTC.

Regarding this clonotype: Since a much larger clone is just one base distant, this may be a read error. The rearrangement uses TRBV7-6 and TRBJ2-1; either TRBD1 or TRBD2 may supply D (5 bases each). Germline loops: CDR1 SGHVS, CDR2 FNYEAQ. V gave up 5 bases and J gave up 0 bases, with 11 bases separating them. The CDR3 has 15 residues. The CDR3 sequence is CASSHSDSSYNEQFF. In DNA, the CDR3 is TGTGCCAGCAGCCATAGCGACAGCTCCTACAATGAGCAGTTCTTC.

The CDR3 DNA follows: TGTGCCAGCAGTTTCCCTCAATCACCCCTCCACTTT. It is translated as CASSFPQSPLHF. The chain is built from TRBV12-3 or TRBV12-4 and TRBJ1-6; D not resolved. The CDR3 runs 12 residues. The ends were cut back, 3 bases at V and 10 bases at J, with 7 bases in the middle.

This chain connects TRBV7-9 to TRBJ1-1; no definite D call. V lost 1 base to trimming and J lost 1 base, with 10 bases between them. Germline values: CDR1 SEHNR, CDR2 FQNEAQ (reference sequence). The CDR3 runs to 15 residues. CDR3 protein: CASSLEGAGNTEAFF. The CDR3, as DNA: TGTGCCAGCAGCTTAGAGGGTGCAGGGAACACTGAAGCTTTCTTT. The full variable domain, in which reference TRBV7-9 and TRBJ1-1 provide the parts outside the CDR3, is DTGVSQNPRHKITKRGQNVTFRCDPISEHNRLYWYRQTLGQGPEFLTYFQNEAQLEKSRLLSDRFSAERPKGSFSTLEIQRTEQGDSAMYLCASSLEGAGNTEAFFGQGTRLTVV.

The chain uses TRBV27 and TRBJ2-1; TRBD2 matches at 10 bases. V shed 3 bases and J 3 bases; nucleotides not matched to a gene: 5. There are 16 residues in the CDR3. Germline assignment: CDR1 MNHEY and CDR2 SMNVEV (reference sequence). The CDR3 DNA reads as TGTGCCAGCAGTTTTCTTCTAGCGGGGGACTACAATGAGCAGTTCTTC. Its translation: CASSFLLAGDYNEQFF.

This clonotype was found a few times. The CDR3 DNA reads TGTGCCAGTAGTATTATTCCAAGGGCCAGCAATCAGCCCCAGCATTTT. Protein sequence: CASSIIPRASNQPQHF. The V gene is TRBV19, the J gene TRBJ1-5; D gene unclear. CDR1 is LNHDA and CDR2 is SQIVND in the germline V gene (reference sequence). CDR3 length: 16 residues. The germline V and J ends were trimmed by 3 bases and 1 base, with 13 bases remaining between them.

This clonotype occurred a few times. The chain recombines TRBV28 with TRBJ1-5, with TRBD1 as a possible D gene (5 bases). The CDR3 runs to 14 residues. Trimming pared 8 bases from V and 5 bases from J, leaving 16 bases between. Germline-derived CDR1 and CDR2 are MDHEN and SYDVKM. The CDR3 protein is CASSGGGGDQPQHF. The DNA for the CDR3 is TGTGCCAGCTCTGGCGGGGGGGGGGATCAGCCCCAGCATTTT.

The chain combines TRBV20-1 with TRBJ2-3; TRBD2 aligns across 12 bases. Germline V gives CDR1 DFQATT, CDR2 SNEGSKA (reference sequence). The CDR3 is made up of 15 amino acids. The junction had 7 bases not matched to a gene; V was cut back by 3 bases and J by 6 bases. The CDR3 DNA follows: TGCAGTGCTAGCCTGAGGACTAGCGGGGAGGATACGCAGTATTTT. It codes for CSASLRTSGEDTQYF.

The rearrangement links TRBV20-1 to TRBJ2-7, with 7 bases fitting TRBD1. V was clipped by 4 bases and J by 1 base; unmatched bases: 4. CDR1 is DFQATT and CDR2 is SNEGSKA in the germline V gene (reference sequence). The CDR3 covers 13 residues. CDR3 bases: TGCAGTGCTACCGACAGGGTTTCCTACGAGCAGTACTTC. It specifies CSATDRVSYEQYF.

This clonotype was counted between two and nine times. The rearrangement links TRBV6-1 to TRBJ1-3, with a possible D match to TRBD1 (5 bases). Trimming cost V 6 bases and J 0 bases, with 15 bases left between them. CDR3 length: 16 residues. Germline V gene data show CDR1 as MNHNS and CDR2 as SASEGT. CDR3 residues: CASSRGLSASGNTIYF. CDR3 nucleotides: TGTGCCAGCAGCCGGGGCCTATCTGCCTCTGGAAACACCATATATTTT.

V is TRBV20-1 and J is TRBJ2-7, with unresolved D. V dropped 3 bases and J dropped 2 bases, with 11 bases sitting between them. In germline, CDR1 is DFQATT, CDR2 SNEGSKA (reference sequence). The CDR3 length is 13 residues. The CDR3 DNA reads as TGCAGTGCTAGTGTTACGGTTGCCTACGAGCAGTACTTC. It yields the protein CSASVTVAYEQYF.

The chain is built from TRBV12-3 or TRBV12-4 and TRBJ2-5; TRBD2 matches 9 bases. This CDR3 region has 15 residues. The V and J ends lost 3 bases and 3 bases, in that order; junction bases with no gene match: 5. The CDR3 DNA is TGTGCCAGCAGTTTTGGCGGGGGGGGAAAAGAGACCCAGTACTTC. Its translation is CASSFGGGGKETQYF.

This CDR3 is CASSSFLAGGLDTQYF. CDR3 in DNA: TGTGCCAGCAGTTCCTTCCTAGCGGGGGGTCTAGATACGCAGTATTTT. The chain recombines TRBV6-8 with TRBJ2-3, with 11 positions matching TRBD2. CDR1 and CDR2 from the germline V gene are MNHGY and SAAAGT. The trim removed 4 bases at V and 5 bases at J, leaving 8 bases unmatched. CDR3 length: 16 residues.

This clonotype was detected many times. The chain carries TRBV4-2 and TRBJ1-4; D gene unclear. The germline gives CDR1 LGHNA, CDR2 YNFKEQ. The CDR3 sequence is 16 residues long. With 0 bases removed from V and 0 bases from J, the gap between germline ends came to 8 bases. The CDR3 loop reads CASSQEGSSTNEKLFF. CDR3 nucleotide sequence: TGTGCCAGCAGCCAAGAGGGATCCTCAACTAATGAAAAACTGTTTTTT.

In its sample, this clonotype was seen many times. V is TRBV7-2 and J is TRBJ1-2; 9 bases fit TRBD1. The V segment lost 5 bases and the J segment 4 bases; nucleotides outside the gene matches: 2. The CDR3 has 13 amino acids. CDR1 SGHTA and CDR2 FQGNSA come from the germline V gene. The CDR3 loop reads CASSPTGGYGYTF. For the CDR3, the DNA is TGTGCCAGCAGCCCGACAGGGGGCTATGGCTACACCTTC.

V is TRBV28 and J is TRBJ1-1; tentative D call: TRBD1 (5 bases). Germline V gene sequence: CDR1 MDHEN, CDR2 SYDVKM. The CDR3 has 13 residues. The V end was cut by 6 bases, the J end by 5 bases, with 13 bases between. In nucleotides, the CDR3 is TGTGCCAGCAGGCGGTTGGGGGGGACTGAAGCTTTCTTT. Translated, it gives CASRRLGGTEAFF.

This chain connects TRBV18 to TRBJ1-4, with a possible D match to TRBD1 (5 bases). Germline assignment: CDR1 KGHSH and CDR2 LQKENI. Trimming stripped 3 bases from V and 7 bases from J, with 9 bases between. The CDR3 is 13 amino acids. The CDR3 reads CASSPREGEKLFF. The DNA for the CDR3 is TGTGCCAGCTCACCCAGGGAGGGTGAAAAACTGTTTTTT.

This clonotype has ten or more counts. Here the CDR3 reads CASSSSPGVAVNTEAFF. CDR3 nucleotides: TGTGCCAGCAGCTCTTCCCCAGGGGTGGCGGTGAACACTGAAGCTTTCTTT. The J gene is TRBJ1-1, the V gene TRBV7-8; D perhaps matches TRBD1 (6 bases). Germline CDR1 and CDR2: SGHVS and FQNEAQ. V gave up 4 bases and J gave up 0 bases, with 18 bases separating them. The CDR3 covers 17 residues.